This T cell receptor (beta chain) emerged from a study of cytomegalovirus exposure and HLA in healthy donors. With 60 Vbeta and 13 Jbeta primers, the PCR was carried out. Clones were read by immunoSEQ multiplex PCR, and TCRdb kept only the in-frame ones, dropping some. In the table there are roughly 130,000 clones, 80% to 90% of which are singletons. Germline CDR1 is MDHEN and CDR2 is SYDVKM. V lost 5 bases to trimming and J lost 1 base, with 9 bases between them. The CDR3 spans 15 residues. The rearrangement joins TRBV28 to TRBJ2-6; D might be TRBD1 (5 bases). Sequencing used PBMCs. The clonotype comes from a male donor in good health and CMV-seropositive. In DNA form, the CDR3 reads TGTGCCAGCAGTGGAGACAGATCTGGGGCCAACGTCCTGACTTTC. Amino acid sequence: CASSGDRSGANVLTF. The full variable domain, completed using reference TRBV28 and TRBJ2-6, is DVKVTQSSRYLVKRTGEKVFLECVQDMDHENMFWYRQDPGLGLRLIYFSYDVKMKEKGDIPEGYSVSREKKERFSLILESASTNQTSMYLCASSGDRSGANVLTFGAGSRLTVL.